This TCR beta chain was captured in a study of T cell changes during pregnancy in multiple sclerosis. The CDR3 is made up of 17 amino acids. V dropped 3 bases and J dropped 0 bases, with 14 bases sitting between them. CDR1 and CDR2 from the germline V gene are KGHSH and LQKENI. The method was immunoSEQ multiplex PCR; TCRdb's version includes in-frame clones alone and lacks a portion of them. The sample has tens of thousands of clones; about 89% are singletons. The starting material was CD4+ T cells from peripheral blood mononuclear cells, obtained in the first trimester of pregnancy. The chain joins TRBV18 to TRBJ1-4; possible D gene TRBD1, 5 bases. This TCR derives from a female donor with multiple sclerosis, enrolled in a pregnancy study. DNA for the CDR3: TGTGCCAGCTCACCTAGTCGACAGAGAACAACTAATGAAAAACTGTTTTTT. It encodes CASSPSRQRTTNEKLFF.